A single T cell receptor beta chain is shown here with its context. Its specific antigen is unknown. Base qualities are not recorded, but no much larger clone differs from it by a single base. Receptor libraries were prepared by the immunoSEQ multiplex PCR assay. For the multiplex PCR, a mixture combining 60 forward primers for TCR Vbeta segments and 13 reverse primers for TCR Jbeta segments was used. The CDR3 region of rearranged TCR beta genes was amplified from genomic DNA by a multiplex PCR assay. The Illumina HiSeq System was used to sequence the amplified TCR beta libraries as 87-base-pair reads. In the authors' own workflow: In a later analysis, 77 million or so unique TCR beta chains were counted across the approximately 620 repertoires, and roughly 11 million of these chains were shared by at least two donors. A nearest-neighbor algorithm error-corrected the raw reads and collapsed the reads into unique sequences, merging closely related sequences to remove PCR and sequencing errors. Alignment of CDR3 sequences to IMGT reference sequences was used to assign V, D and J gene segments. For a sequence to be retained, a match of at least six nucleotides to both a V gene segment and a J gene segment was required. Rearrangements were classified as productive when the CDR3 lacked stop codons and remained in frame with V and J, and all other rearrangements were classified as non-productive. Following IMGT convention, CDR3 was defined as the stretch from the second conserved V-encoded cysteine to the conserved J-encoded phenylalanine. The earlier analysis of some 550 of the donors excluded any sequence lacking an unambiguous match to a single V gene segment. An earlier analysis of a few hundred of the donors classified V segments as functional when productive rearrangements were above 56.7% and as segregating when the standard deviation between donors was above 5%. A statistical classification framework was built to diagnose cytomegalovirus status from the catalog of TCR beta chain sequences. V and J gene assignment, in a later analysis, came from comparing TCR nucleotide sequences with IMGT/GENE-DB human TR gene sequences. Using the TCRdist pipeline, a later analysis assigned CDR3 sequences along with most-parsimonious VDJ recombination scenarios. In a later analysis, every TCR beta chain was defined by the combination of its CDR3 amino acid sequence and its V-gene family, and reads without a unique V-gene family were dropped. As a way to deal with suspected cross-contamination and a sequencing artifact, a later analysis dropped hundreds of nucleotide sequences that were highly shared and had low generation probability. In a later analysis, a clonal expansion index for each public chain was calculated from normalized within-repertoire ranks of inferred template counts. A later analysis computed generation probabilities with a VDJ recombination model fitted to out-of-frame rearrangements, and checked the results against IGoR. A later analysis scored TCR-TCR, TCR-HLA and TCR-CMV co-occurrence with hypergeometric tests, applying a repertoire-size bias correction to TCR pairs. In a later analysis, false discovery rates were estimated by permuting HLA or CMV assignments 20 times. In a later analysis, co-occurring TCRs were grouped using DBSCAN, and TCRdist sequence similarity was added for clustering within HLA-allele-positive subsets. Co-occurrence clustering excluded repertoires with fewer than 30,000 or more than 120,000 public chains, plus five with anomalous nucleotide sharing. Held by TCRdb, this immuneACCESS table contains in-frame sequences only and omits some clones. Under half of the omission traces to an unresolved V gene where checked; the cause of the rest is unknown. Clone size and the V and J calls come from that table; the DNA yielded D and trimming. The sample table lists more than 120,000 clones, 75% to 90% of them with a count of one. The top ten hold less than 3% of the sample.

This sample is part of a study of cytomegalovirus exposure and HLA in healthy donors (dated by TCRdb to about 2017). Describing the broader study: An earlier analysis of approximately 640 of the donors reported approximately 270 Gb of sequence data and some 120 million unique TCR beta sequences from 190 million or so T cells. Rather than drawing on any new phenotypic data, the later analysis identified candidate immune exposures from TCR beta sequences and the way those sequences occurred across donors. A later analysis re-examined previously published TCR beta repertoires from about 670 donors and added high-resolution HLA genotyping to investigate patterns of TCR occurrence. To decide whether each TCR beta V gene segment behaved as functional or pseudogenic, an earlier analysis of fewer than 750 of the donors relied on high-throughput TCR beta sequencing. The study was designed to test whether signatures of past pathogen exposure could be identified by cataloging public T cell receptors. Approximately 330 gigabases of sequencing data and 70 million to 95 million unique TCR sequences made up an early release that covered several hundred HLA-typed donors. A separate validation cohort of over 95 different subjects was used in addition to the 666-subject first cohort. Among the roughly 400 genotyped donors, approximately 77% belonged to the genetic ancestry cluster associated with self-reported Caucasian donors. Typing coverage varied by locus: roughly 629-630 donors for A, B, C, DRB1 and DQB1; around 560 for DQA1; approximately 570 for DPA1; around 490 for DPB1. To predict cytomegalovirus infection status, the study brought together high-throughput TCR immunosequencing, statistical association of individual TCRs with disease status, and machine learning. Donor age, sex, ethnicity and CMV serostatus were compiled alongside the repertoire data. In a later genetic analysis, genome-wide SNP genotypes for about 55% of the 666 donors were used, and that subset was treated as a discovery cohort. Class I and class II HLA loci were covered by the typing at four-digit resolution. The study used immunosequencing to profile the T cell repertoires of approximately 650 subjects and linked those repertoires to cytomegalovirus serostatus. Among 300 to 450 genotyped donors of the cohort, an average of about 240,000 unique TCR beta nucleotide sequences were sequenced per donor, roughly 18% of them non-productive. Every discovery cohort repertoire had been produced on one sequencing platform. Roughly 5 DR-DQ haplotypes were handled as single units for association and clustering, since linkage in the cohort was strong.

Its CDR3 holds 12 amino acids, cysteine through phenylalanine. Only CDR3 DNA remains: 36 bases, in frame from the first base. CDR1 and CDR2 are read off the germline V gene as MNHNS and SASEGT. Relative to germline, V is 0 bases shorter and J is 8 bases shorter, with 7 bases between their ends. The paper as a whole reports these results and caveats: Compared with equally common non-associated chains, HLA-associated TCR beta chains in a later analysis were more clonally expanded and had lower generation probabilities. CMV serostatus was the only immune exposure information available for the cohort. In a later genetic analysis, a missense DCLRE1C variant was associated with V-gene and J-gene trimming of TCR beta chains, and the association was replicated in an independent cohort. Several of the top co-occurrence clusters appeared to be linked to parvovirus B19, influenza, CMV and Epstein-Barr virus, according to a later analysis. In a later analysis, some 17,000 TCR beta sequences were associated with specific HLA alleles at a false discovery rate of 0.05. A further reported finding was that TCR beta sequences accurately predicted the HLA-A and HLA-B alleles for most subjects in the first cohort. Because some donors lacked HLA typing at each locus, the association tests relied only on the typed subset. In an earlier analysis of fewer than 700 of the donors, most TCR beta V segments appeared in productive rearrangements about 87% or about 30% of the time, broadly matching IMGT annotations. A cluster of highly shared sequence variants was judged likely to represent a technical artifact of the sequencing pipeline. Most CMV-associated TCR beta chains appeared to be HLA-restricted in a later analysis, and the HLA associations seemed to be driven largely by CMV exposure. In a later analysis, TCR association rates were found to vary across HLA loci, with the most associated TCRs seen for DRB1 alleles and the fewest for HLA-C alleles. Because counts were too low, around 17 rarely observed V segments, including chromosome 9 orphons, were left out of the earlier analysis of over 550 of the donors. Sequencing depth was assumed to be roughly uniform across donors in the presence/absence analyses, though that assumption may not hold. Correlated functional status among segregating V segments might reflect linkage disequilibrium, but an unknown experimental factor could not be ruled out. A later genetic analysis reported fewer N-insertions in productive TCRs among donors in an Asian-associated ancestry cluster than the roughly 700-donor mean. The cohort was sequenced for TCR beta chains only, and without alpha or paired-chain data the features that could be detected were limited. Assigning TCR associations to individual alleles was difficult when HLA alleles, especially DR and DQ, strongly co-occurred. It was suggested by the authors that the approach could potentially be generalized to other disease states and immunological phenotypes. In vitro tests confirmed that three of the cytomegalovirus-associated TCR beta chains recognize cytomegalovirus antigens. The 87-base-pair reads could not distinguish some IMGT-functional V segments, including TRBV6-2 and TRBV6-3, so those segments were excluded. The classifier was reported to diagnose cytomegalovirus status with high specificity and sensitivity in both the original and validation cohorts. In the study, approximately 150 TCR beta chains were listed as associated with cytomegalovirus. While some public TCRs were present in many individuals, most TCR sequences turned up only very rarely across donors.

In total, roughly 710 healthy bone marrow donors made up the cohort. Cohort members were all nominally healthy when sampled, although unrecorded immune exposures were likely present. The donor was CMV seronegative and belonged to the group of 350 to 400 seronegative cohort members. Each donor provided a peripheral blood sample, and peripheral blood mononuclear cells were used for TCR beta sequencing. Genomic DNA was extracted from the blood cell samples with the Qiagen DNeasy Blood Extraction Kit. This receptor was taken from a woman aged 25 to 45 in good health and CMV-seronegative. The material sequenced was PBMCs. In this chain, TRBV6-1 is recombined with TRBJ1-2; there is no confident call for the D gene. This receptor carries the CDR3 CASSEAPGGYTF. The DNA sequence is as follows: TGTGCCAGCAGTGAAGCGCCGGGGGGCTACACCTTC.